This entry lists 25 T cell receptor beta chains sequenced from one sample in a study of blood T cell repertoires in COVID-19. TCRdb keeps only in-frame clones here, not all; method: immunoSEQ multiplex PCR. The sample lists over 50,000 clones; around 87% were seen once. Material: peripheral blood. The receptors were sampled from a man in his fifties with active COVID-19.

V usage is TRBV18 and J usage is TRBJ2-1, with 9 bases matching TRBD2. Germline CDR1 reads KGHSH; CDR2 reads LQKENI. This CDR3 is built from 15 residues. Trimming at V came to 2 bases and at J to 2 bases, leaving 1 base not matched to a gene. In DNA form, the CDR3 reads TGTGCCAGCTCACCAACTAGCGGGCCCTACAATGAGCAGTTCTTC. Residues: CASSPTSGPYNEQFF.

For the CDR3, the DNA is TGTGCCAGCAGCCAAGAAGGCCGACGAGGGTACTTC. Protein product: CASSQEGRRGYF. V gene TRBV3-1 (or the pseudogene TRBV3-2) combines with J gene TRBJ2-7; the D is unclear. The CDR3 is 12 amino acids. The V and J ends lost 0 bases and 12 bases respectively, with 12 bases between them. CDR1 LGHDT and CDR2 YNNKEL come from the germline V gene (reference sequence).

V is TRBV3-1 (or the pseudogene TRBV3-2) and J is TRBJ1-5, with D hard to call. Trimming took 4 bases from V and 6 from J, leaving 13 bases between them. Germline V lookup: CDR1 LGHDT, CDR2 YNNKEL (reference sequence). The CDR3 is 14 amino acids. This CDR3 reads CASSPVPSGQPQHF. The DNA of the CDR3 is TGTGCCAGCAGCCCCGTCCCCTCGGGTCAGCCCCAGCATTTT.

This clone was seen a single time. The genes are TRBV6-5 and TRBJ2-5, with a tentative D call TRBD2 (5 bases). Per germline, CDR1 MNHEY and CDR2 SVGAGI. V was shortened by 10 bases and J by 4 bases, with 19 bases between the two germline ends. The length of the CDR3 is 14 residues. The CDR3 bases are TGTGCCACTGGCCGGGCAGGAGGTTTAGAGACCCAGTACTTC. Protein sequence: CATGRAGGLETQYF.

The V gene is TRBV4-2, the J gene TRBJ2-5; 7 bases are a match to TRBD2. The CDR3 is 15 residues long. The trim removed 1 base at V and 0 bases at J, leaving 2 bases unmatched. Germline CDR1 and CDR2: LGHNA and YNFKEQ. CDR3 in DNA: TGTGCCAGCAGCCAAGGAGGGAGGGACCAAGAGACCCAGTACTTC. It codes for CASSQGGRDQETQYF.

The gene calls are TRBV29-1 and TRBJ1-2; D remains unclear. Germline V gene sequence: CDR1 SQVTM, CDR2 ANQGSEA. The V end was cut by 7 bases, the J end by 7 bases, with 7 bases between. CDR3 length: 9 residues. Here the CDR3 reads CSDDFGYTF. CDR3 coding DNA: TGCAGCGACGACTTTGGCTACACCTTC.

The J gene is TRBJ2-6, the V gene TRBV2; D is unclear. CDR3 length: 17 residues. With 7 bases removed from V and 0 bases from J, the gap between germline ends came to 16 bases. Germline V lookup: CDR1 SNHLY, CDR2 FYNNEI. The CDR3: CASTETSQSSGANVLTF. The CDR3 coding sequence is TGTGCCAGCACCGAAACCTCACAGAGCTCTGGGGCCAACGTCCTGACTTTC.

Turning to this clone: The junction departs from the called germline gene at one end, perhaps through a read error. The CDR3 sequence: CASTRVGVGDTIYF. As DNA, the CDR3 is TGTGCCAGCACCCGAGTGGGTGTTGGAGACACCATATATTTT. The V gene is TRBV2, the J gene TRBJ1-3; D unresolved. This CDR3 region has 14 residues. Germline loops: CDR1 SNHLY, CDR2 FYNNEI.

V usage is TRBV7-2 and J usage is TRBJ1-5; D possibly corresponds to TRBD1 (5 bases). V lost 3 bases and J 6 bases, leaving 12 bases between the germline ends. CDR1 and CDR2 (germline): SGHTA, FQGNSA. This CDR3 comprises 14 residues. The CDR3 is CASSFTGGGQPQHF. CDR3 nucleotides: TGTGCCAGCAGCTTCACGGGGGGTGGTCAGCCCCAGCATTTT.

This chain connects TRBV24-1 to TRBJ2-1; D uncertain. Deletions cut 4 bases from V and 0 bases from J, with 12 bases between. This CDR3 is built from 16 residues. Germline V CDR1 and CDR2: KGHDR, SFDVKD. The CDR3 DNA sequence: TGTGCCACCAGTGACCCTCAGGCGAGCTCCTACAATGAGCAGTTCTTC. It codes for CATSDPQASSYNEQFF.

The rearrangement joins TRBV11-2 to TRBJ2-2, with D unresolved. Germline V gene lookup returns CDR1 SGHAT and CDR2 FQNNGV. Trimming removed 5 bases from V and 5 bases from J, with 12 bases in between. The CDR3 is made up of 14 amino acids. The DNA of the CDR3 is TGTGCCAGCAGCCCTAGGTGGCAAACCGGGGAGCTGTTTTTT. This codes for CASSPRWQTGELFF.

The chain has TRBV30 and TRBJ1-1, with 9 bases that match TRBD1. With V trimmed by 3 bases and J by 11 bases, 4 bases remained unmatched. The CDR3 is 11 residues long. Germline V gene data show CDR1 as GTSNPN and CDR2 as SVGIG (reference sequence). CDR3 bases: TGTGCCTGGAGGTACAGGGGGCAGGCTTTCTTT. It codes for CAWRYRGQAFF. The whole variable domain, filled in from reference TRBV30 and TRBJ1-1, reads SQTIHQWPATLVQPVGSPLSLECTVEGTSNPNLYWYRQAAGRGLQLLFYSVGIGQISSEVPQNLSASRPQDRQFILSSKKLLLSDSGFYLCAWRYRGQAFFGQGTRLTVV.

The chain joins TRBV10-3 to TRBJ1-5, with TRBD1 as a possible D gene (5 bases). Between the trimmed V and J ends, which lost 5 bases and 7 bases, there was a span of 15 bases. Germline V gives CDR1 ENHRY, CDR2 SYGVKD. This CDR3 is 14 amino acids long. The CDR3, as DNA: TGTGCCATCAGTTTGGGGGGTGATGGCCAGCCCCAGCATTTT. It encodes CAISLGGDGQPQHF.

The V call is TRBV7-2, the J call TRBJ1-1; D not certain. Per germline, CDR1 SGHTA and CDR2 FQGNSA. The ends were cut back, 1 base at V and 5 bases at J, with 5 bases in the middle. CDR3 length equals 12 residues. The CDR3 DNA sequence: TGTGCCAGCAGCTTAGTGGAGACTGAAGCTTTCTTT. This gives the protein CASSLVETEAFF.

The chain combines TRBV28 with TRBJ1-1; D is perhaps TRBD1 (6 bases). CDR1 and CDR2 from the germline V gene are MDHEN and SYDVKM. V dropped 9 bases and J dropped 1 base, with 15 bases sitting between them. The CDR3 spans 14 residues. CDR3: CASNRGGPNTEAFF. In nucleotides, the CDR3 is TGTGCCAGTAACCGGGGGGGGCCGAACACTGAAGCTTTCTTT.

This clone came up once. The chain has TRBV4-1 and TRBJ2-7; possible D gene TRBD1, 5 bases. The germline CDR1 and CDR2 sequences are MGHRA and YSYEKL. This CDR3 comprises 15 residues. V lost 4 bases and J lost 2, with 15 bases in between. The CDR3 DNA reads as TGCGCCAGCAGCCCCCTTTTACAGGCGGCCTACGAGCAGTACTTC. It encodes CASSPLLQAAYEQYF.

The rearrangement joins TRBV11-3 to TRBJ2-2; D is perhaps TRBD1 (5 bases). The CDR3 runs to 15 residues. Germline values: CDR1 SGHNT, CDR2 YENEEA. V was clipped by 5 bases and J by 0 bases, with 10 bases between them. Here the CDR3 reads CASSALTANTGELFF. CDR3 coding DNA: TGTGCCAGCAGCGCCCTGACAGCGAACACCGGGGAGCTGTTTTTT.

This clone was counted a single time. The CDR3 DNA reads as TGCGCCAGCAGCCAAGATATCGGGACAGGGGTACCGGCTTTCTTT. Protein sequence: CASSQDIGTGVPAFF. The V call is TRBV4-3, the J call TRBJ1-1; 10 bases line up with TRBD1. V shed 0 bases, J shed 11 bases, and the junction held 9 bases outside the gene matches. Germline CDR1 and CDR2: LGHNA and YSLEER. The CDR3 totals 15 residues.

The gene calls are TRBV29-1 and TRBJ2-1, with no clear D. Germline assignment: CDR1 SQVTM and CDR2 ANQGSEA. The CDR3 sequence is 12 residues long. Trimming removed 3 bases at V and 3 bases at J, with 6 bases between. This CDR3 reads CSVDGGYNEQFF. For the CDR3, the DNA is TGCAGCGTTGATGGCGGCTACAATGAGCAGTTCTTC.

CDR3 loop: CASSLLEGERETQYF. The CDR3 nucleotides read TGTGCCAGCAGCTTATTAGAGGGAGAGAGGGAGACCCAGTACTTC. The rearrangement uses TRBV7-9 and TRBJ2-5; possible D gene TRBD2, 5 bases. Trimming removed 2 bases from V and 5 bases from J, with 15 bases in between. Germline V gene data show CDR1 as SEHNR and CDR2 as FQNEAQ (reference sequence). The CDR3 is made up of 15 amino acids.

This clone was counted between two and nine times. V usage is TRBV2 and J usage is TRBJ2-2, with 9 positions matching TRBD1. V trimming: 5 bases; J trimming: 2 bases; junction bases outside the gene matches: 3. Germline-derived CDR1 and CDR2 are SNHLY and FYNNEI. This CDR3 has 15 residues. CDR3 protein: CASSSGQGNTGELFF. The CDR3 DNA follows: TGTGCCAGCAGTTCGGGACAGGGTAACACCGGGGAGCTGTTTTTT. The full variable domain, rest sourced from reference TRBV2 and TRBJ2-2, is EPEVTQTPSHQVTQMGQEVILRCVPISNHLYFYWYRQILGQKVEFLVSFYNNEISEKSEIFDDQFSVERPDGSNFTLKIRSTKLEDSAMYFCASSSGQGNTGELFFGEGSRLTVL.

The chain recombines TRBV9 with TRBJ2-3, with TRBD2 identical over 12 bases. Germline V gene sequence: CDR1 SGDLS, CDR2 YYNGEE. Unmatched junction bases numbered 8, after V lost 2 bases and J lost 4 bases. This CDR3 spans 17 amino acids. CDR3 residues: CASSVPLAGGRADTQYF. The CDR3 bases are TGTGCCAGCAGCGTTCCACTAGCGGGGGGCCGGGCAGATACGCAGTATTTT.

This chain uses TRBV5-1 with TRBJ2-3; TRBD2 aligns across 12 bases. Germline loops: CDR1 SGHRS, CDR2 YFSETQ. Losses at the gene ends were 4 bases for V and 2 bases for J; bases not matched to a gene: 5. The length of the CDR3 is 16 residues. CDR3 DNA: TGCGCCAGCAGCCCGCGGACTAGCGGGACCACAGATACGCAGTATTTT. Translation: CASSPRTSGTTDTQYF.

The rearrangement links TRBV30 to TRBJ1-5; D gene ambiguous. Trimming took 2 bases from V and 7 from J, leaving 12 bases between them. Germline CDR1 reads GTSNPN; CDR2 reads SVGIG (reference sequence). This CDR3 spans 13 amino acids. The CDR3 sequence is CAWSSSGNQPQHF. The CDR3 DNA reads as TGTGCCTGGAGTAGTTCCGGGAACCAGCCCCAGCATTTT.

This clone was recorded only once. J is TRBJ2-7 and V is TRBV5-1, with a tentative D call TRBD1 (6 bases). Germline V gene lookup returns CDR1 SGHRS and CDR2 YFSETQ. Trimming shortened V by 3 bases and J by 4 bases, and 14 bases separated the two germline ends. This CDR3 comprises 14 residues. This CDR3 reads CASSSRTASYEQYF. CDR3 coding DNA: TGCGCCAGCAGCTCCCGGACAGCCTCTTACGAGCAGTACTTC.